This record covers a single TCR beta chain. Its antigen is not identified. Germline loops: CDR1 MGHRA, CDR2 YSYEKL. This CDR3 has 17 residues. V was clipped by 6 bases and J by 5 bases; unmatched bases: 16. This record belongs to a study of shared clonotypes between healthy human individuals. Points from the study as a whole: In a handful of donors, roughly 5.2% of naive CD4 clonotypes appeared in common.

Only in-frame clones appear in the TCRdb table, and some are missing; sequencing was by immunoSEQ multiplex PCR. The sample comprises some 790,000 clones, around 77% of which are singletons, and more than 1.5% rests with the top ten. The gene calls are TRBV4-1 and TRBJ2-3; 8 nucleotides align to TRBD2. The TCR was taken from a woman aged 25 to 39 in good health. Sequences were obtained from memory CD4+ T cells sorted from blood. Subset of the sample: CD45RA-negative fraction. The chain's CDR3 is CASSRPGTSSSQDTQYF. CDR3 DNA: TGCGCCAGCAGTCGCCCCGGGACTAGTTCCAGCCAAGATACGCAGTATTTT.